This TCR beta chain was recorded in a study of vaccination effects on CD4 cells after COVID-19. Antigen-specific CD4+ T cells were expanded with viral peptide pools in the ViraFEST assay before sequencing. It was after nine to ten days of culture that CD4+ T cells were isolated. Subjects were given two BNT162b2 or mRNA-1273 vaccine doses. Produced via immunoSEQ multiplex PCR; TCRdb's table is partial and in-frame only. The data show tens of thousands of clones, with 74% seen just once and 17% held by the top ten. Looked up from germline, CDR1 is ENHRY and CDR2 is SYGVKD. The CDR3 is made up of 13 amino acids. Trimming took 9 bases from V and 3 from J; bases not matched to a gene: 4. This clone has a handful of counts. The antigen is unknown.

The sample consisted of CD4+ T cells from PBMCs cultured with HCoV-OC43 spike peptides, taken after COVID-19 vaccination. Subset denoted: HCoV-OC43 spike overlapping peptide pool stimulation. The sequence came from a human donor who received a COVID-19 vaccine. This chain connects TRBV10-3 to TRBJ1-5, with 8 bases lining up with TRBD1. As DNA, the CDR3 is TGTGCCATACAGGGGGTTGTCAATCAGCCCCAGCATTTT. This encodes CAIQGVVNQPQHF.